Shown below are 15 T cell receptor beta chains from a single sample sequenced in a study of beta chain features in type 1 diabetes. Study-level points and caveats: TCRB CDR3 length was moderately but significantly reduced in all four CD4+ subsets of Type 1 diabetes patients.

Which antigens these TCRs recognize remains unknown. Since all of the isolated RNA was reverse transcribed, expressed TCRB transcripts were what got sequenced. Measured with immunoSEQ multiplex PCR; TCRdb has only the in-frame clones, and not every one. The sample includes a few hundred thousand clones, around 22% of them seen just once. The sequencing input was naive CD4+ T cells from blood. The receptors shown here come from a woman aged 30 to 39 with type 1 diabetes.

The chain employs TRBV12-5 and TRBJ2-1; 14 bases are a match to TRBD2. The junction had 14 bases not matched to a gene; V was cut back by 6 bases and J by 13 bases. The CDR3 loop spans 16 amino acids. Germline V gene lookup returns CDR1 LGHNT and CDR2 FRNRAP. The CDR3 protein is CASGPRLAGGPLEQFF. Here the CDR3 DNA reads TGTGCTAGTGGGCCTAGACTAGCGGGAGGGCCTTTGGAACAGTTCTTC.

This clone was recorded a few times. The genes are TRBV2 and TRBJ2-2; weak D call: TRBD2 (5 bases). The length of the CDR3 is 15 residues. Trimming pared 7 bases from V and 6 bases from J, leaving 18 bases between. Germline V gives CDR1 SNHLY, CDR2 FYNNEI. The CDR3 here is CASTERMSRAGELFF. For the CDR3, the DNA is TGTGCCAGCACCGAGAGGATGTCGAGGGCCGGGGAGCTGTTTTTT.

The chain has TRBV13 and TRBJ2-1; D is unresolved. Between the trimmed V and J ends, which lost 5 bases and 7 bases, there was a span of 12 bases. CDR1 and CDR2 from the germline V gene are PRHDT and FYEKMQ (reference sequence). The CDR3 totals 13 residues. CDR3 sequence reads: CASSPGPPNEQFF. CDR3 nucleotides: TGTGCCAGCAGCCCAGGCCCGCCAAATGAGCAGTTCTTC. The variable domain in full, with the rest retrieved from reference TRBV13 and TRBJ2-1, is AAGVIQSPRHLIKEKRETATLKCYPIPRHDTVYWYQQGPGQDPQFLISFYEKMQSDKGSIPDRFSAQQFSDYHSELNMSSLELGDSALYFCASSPGPPNEQFFGPGTRLTVL.

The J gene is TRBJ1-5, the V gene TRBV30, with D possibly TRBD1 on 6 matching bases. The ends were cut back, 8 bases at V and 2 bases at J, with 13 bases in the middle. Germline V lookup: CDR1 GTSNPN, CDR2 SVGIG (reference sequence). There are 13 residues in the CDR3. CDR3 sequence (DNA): TGTGCCACGGGGGGGGGCGGCAATCAGCCCCAGCATTTT. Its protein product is CATGGGGNQPQHF.

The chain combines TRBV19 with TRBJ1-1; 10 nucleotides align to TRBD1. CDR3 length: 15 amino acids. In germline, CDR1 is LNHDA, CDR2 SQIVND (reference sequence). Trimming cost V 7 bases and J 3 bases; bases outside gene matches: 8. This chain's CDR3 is CASNRLGTGDTEAFF. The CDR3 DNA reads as TGTGCCAGTAATCGCCTGGGGACAGGGGACACTGAAGCTTTCTTT.

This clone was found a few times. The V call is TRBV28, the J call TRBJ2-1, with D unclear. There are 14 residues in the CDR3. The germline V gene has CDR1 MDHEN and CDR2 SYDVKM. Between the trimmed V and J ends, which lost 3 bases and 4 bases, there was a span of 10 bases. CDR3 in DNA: TGTGCCAGCAGTTTCCAGTACCTTTACAATGAGCAGTTCTTC. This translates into CASSFQYLYNEQFF.

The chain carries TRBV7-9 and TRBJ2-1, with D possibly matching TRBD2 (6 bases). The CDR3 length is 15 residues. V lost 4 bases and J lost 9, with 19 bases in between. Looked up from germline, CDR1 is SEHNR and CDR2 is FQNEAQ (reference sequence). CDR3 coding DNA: TGTGCCAGCAGCTCATCCCCGGGGGAGTTCGGTGAGCAGTTCTTC. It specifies CASSSSPGEFGEQFF.

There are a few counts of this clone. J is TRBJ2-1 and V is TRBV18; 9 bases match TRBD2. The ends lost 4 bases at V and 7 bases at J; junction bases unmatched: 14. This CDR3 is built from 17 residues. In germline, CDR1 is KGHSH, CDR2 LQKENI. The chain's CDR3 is CASSQGTSHLRGNEQFF. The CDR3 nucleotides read TGTGCCAGCTCACAAGGGACTAGCCACCTGCGGGGGAATGAGCAGTTCTTC.

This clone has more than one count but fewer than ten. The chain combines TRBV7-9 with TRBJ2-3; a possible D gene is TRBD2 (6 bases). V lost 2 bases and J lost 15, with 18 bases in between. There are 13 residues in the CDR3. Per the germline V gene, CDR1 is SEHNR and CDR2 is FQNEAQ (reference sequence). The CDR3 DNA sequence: TGTGCCAGCAGCTTAAAGGGATCTATGGGGGGATATTTT. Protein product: CASSLKGSMGGYF.

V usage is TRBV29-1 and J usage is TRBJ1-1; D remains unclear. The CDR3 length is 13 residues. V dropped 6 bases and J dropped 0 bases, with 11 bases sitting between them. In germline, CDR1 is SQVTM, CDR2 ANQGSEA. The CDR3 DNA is TGCAGCGTGGGCGTTGCTATGAACACTGAAGCTTTCTTT. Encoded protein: CSVGVAMNTEAFF. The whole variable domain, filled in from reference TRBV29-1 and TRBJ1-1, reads SAVISQKPSRDICQRGTSLTIQCQVDSQVTMMFWYRQQPGQSLTLIATANQGSEATYESGFVIDKFPISRPNLTFSTLTVSNMSPEDSSIYLCSVGVAMNTEAFFGQGTRLTVV.

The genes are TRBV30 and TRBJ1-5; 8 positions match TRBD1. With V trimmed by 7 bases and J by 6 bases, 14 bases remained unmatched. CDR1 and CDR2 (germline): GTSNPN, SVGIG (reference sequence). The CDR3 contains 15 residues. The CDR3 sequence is CASAPGGTQSQPQHF. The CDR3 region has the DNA TGTGCCTCCGCCCCAGGGGGCACACAAAGTCAGCCCCAGCATTTT.

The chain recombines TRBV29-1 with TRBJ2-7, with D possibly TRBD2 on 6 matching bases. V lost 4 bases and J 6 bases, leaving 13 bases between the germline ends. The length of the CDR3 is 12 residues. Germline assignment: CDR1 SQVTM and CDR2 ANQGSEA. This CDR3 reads CSVGGASGEQYF. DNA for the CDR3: TGCAGCGTTGGCGGGGCCTCCGGCGAGCAGTACTTC.

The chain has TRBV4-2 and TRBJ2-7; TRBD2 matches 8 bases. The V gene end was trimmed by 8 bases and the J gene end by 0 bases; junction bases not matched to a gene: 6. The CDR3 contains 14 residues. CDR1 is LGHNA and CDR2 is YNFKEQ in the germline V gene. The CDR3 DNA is TGTGCCAGCGGGGAAGCGGGAGTCTCCTACGAGCAGTACTTC. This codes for CASGEAGVSYEQYF.

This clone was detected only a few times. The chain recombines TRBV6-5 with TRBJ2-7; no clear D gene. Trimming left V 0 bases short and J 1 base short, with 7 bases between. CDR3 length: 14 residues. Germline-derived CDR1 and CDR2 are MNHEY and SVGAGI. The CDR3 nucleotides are TGTGCCAGCAGTTACTCGACACGATCCTACGAGCAGTACTTC. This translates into CASSYSTRSYEQYF.

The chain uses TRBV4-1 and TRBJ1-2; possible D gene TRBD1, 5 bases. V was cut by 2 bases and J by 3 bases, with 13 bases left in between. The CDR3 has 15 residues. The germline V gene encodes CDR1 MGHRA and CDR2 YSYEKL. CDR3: CASSQPQTAYYGYTF. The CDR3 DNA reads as TGCGCCAGCAGCCAACCACAGACAGCCTACTATGGCTACACCTTC.